These T cell receptor beta chains were read from a single sample in a study of radiotherapy plus CTLA-4 blockade in lung cancer. Generated by immunoSEQ multiplex PCR, the TCRdb table keeps only in-frame clones and is missing some. The table has 90,000 or so clones, under 85% seen once; the top ten hold 0.75% to 0.85%. The sample consisted of peripheral blood, taken from a patient treated with radiotherapy plus ipilimumab. Receptor source: a human donor with non-small cell lung cancer who had stable disease on radiotherapy plus ipilimumab. Both conserved end residues are part of each CDR3. The D gene is left open where the match is weak. Where a row states a size, it is once, few, many or the class of an expanded clone; other rows omit it.

D	size	V	J	DNA	CDR3
TRBD2	.	TRBV28	TRBJ2-7	TGTGCCAGCAGTTCCCTCACTAGCGGGAGTGACAACGAGCAGTACTTC	CASSSLTSGSDNEQYF
.	.	TRBV27	TRBJ1-1	TGTGCCAGCAGTTGGGGCAGAGAGAACACTGAAGCTTTCTTT	CASSWGRENTEAFF
.	.	TRBV19	TRBJ1-2	TGTGCCAGTAGTATAGTTGCGGCACGACGGGGCTACACCTTC	CASSIVAARRGYTF
.	.	TRBV6-1	TRBJ1-5	TGTGCCAGCAAAGAGGGGGTTTCAAATCAGCCCCAGCATTTT	CASKEGVSNQPQHF
TRBD1	.	TRBV4-1	TRBJ2-7	TGCGCCAGCAGCCCTTGGGACAGCTACGAGCAGTACTTC	CASSPWDSYEQYF
.	.	TRBV10-3	TRBJ1-6	TGTGCCATCAGTGAGTCAGGAACAGGGTTGAATAATTCACCCCTCCACTTT	CAISESGTGLNNSPLHF
TRBD1	.	TRBV6-5	TRBJ1-2	TGTGCCAGCAGCCGAAGGGACAGGGACTATGGCTACACCTTC	CASSRRDRDYGYTF
.	.	TRBV10-1	TRBJ1-3	TGCGCCAGCAGTGAAACCTTCTCTGGAAACACCATATATTTT	CASSETFSGNTIYF
.	.	TRBV19	TRBJ1-3	TGTGCCAGTAGTATGGGCAGGGGACGAACTGGAAACACCATATATTTT	CASSMGRGRTGNTIYF
.	.	TRBV7-6	TRBJ1-3	TGTGCCAGCAGCTTAAGTCGAAACACCATATATTTT	CASSLSRNTIYF
TRBD2	.	TRBV7-7	TRBJ2-7	TGTGCTAGCAGCTTAGGGACTAGCGGTAACTACGAGCAGTACTTC	CASSLGTSGNYEQYF
.	.	TRBV15	TRBJ2-1	TGTGCCACCAGCAGCAGAACCAGGGAGCAGTTCTTC	CATSSRTREQFF
.	few	TRBV6-5	TRBJ1-4	TGTGCCAGCAGATCCACAGGGCACGAAAAACTGTTTTTT	CASRSTGHEKLFF
TRBD1	.	TRBV5-1	TRBJ1-1	TGCGCCAGCAGCCCGACCGCCCCAGACACAGGGGGGGGTGCTGAAGCTTTCTTT	CASSPTAPDTGGGAEAFF
.	.	TRBV6-5	TRBJ1-5	TGTGCCACGTTCGGGGGTGGTGTCCTTCAGCCCCAGCATTTT	CATFGGGVLQPQHF
.	few	TRBV5-1	TRBJ2-5	TGCGCCAGCGCGCCACAGGCCGCCCAAGAGACCCAGTACTTC	CASAPQAAQETQYF
.	.	TRBV5-1	TRBJ1-3	TGCGCCAGCAGCTCGGCCCCGCTCTCTGGAAACACCATATATTTT	CASSSAPLSGNTIYF
TRBD1	.	TRBV30	TRBJ2-3	TGTGCCAGTAACCCGGGACAGGGACCCGATACGCAGTATTTT	CASNPGQGPDTQYF
.	.	TRBV18	TRBJ2-2	TGTGCCAGCTCAAACGGAAACACCGGGGAGCTGTTTTTT	CASSNGNTGELFF
.	.	TRBV5-4	TRBJ1-1	TGTGCCAGCAGCAATCCCGTCGCGGGGAACACTGAAGCTTTCTTT	CASSNPVAGNTEAFF
.	.	TRBV9	TRBJ1-4	TGTGCCAGCAGCGCAGACAGGAGGTCAACTAATGAAAAACTGTTTTTT	CASSADRRSTNEKLFF
.	.	TRBV10-2	TRBJ2-4	TGCGCCAGCAGTGAGCCCACCCCTCTGGGCATTCAGTACTTC	CASSEPTPLGIQYF
.	.	TRBV7-2	TRBJ2-7	TGTGCCAGCAGTCTAGAGTGGGCAGGCTCCTACGAGCAGTACTTC	CASSLEWAGSYEQYF
.	.	TRBV2	TRBJ2-5	TGTGCCAGCACTAACGGACCTATACAAGAGACCCAGTACTTC	CASTNGPIQETQYF
TRBD1	.	TRBV19	TRBJ1-2	TGTGCCAGTACGTCTCTGCGGGACAGGAGTAAATGGGGCTACACCTTC	CASTSLRDRSKWGYTF
TRBD2	.	TRBV11-2	TRBJ2-1	TGTGCCAGCAGCTTTCGTGGAGCGGGAGGGCTGGATGAGCAGTTCTTC	CASSFRGAGGLDEQFF
.	.	TRBV2	TRBJ1-1	TGTGCCAGCAGTGAACTGGGGAGGGGGGGGACTGAAGCTTTCTTT	CASSELGRGGTEAFF
TRBD1	.	TRBV14	TRBJ1-2	TGTGCCAGCAGCCCTCTTAGCGGGACAGGCTATGGCTACACCTTC	CASSPLSGTGYGYTF